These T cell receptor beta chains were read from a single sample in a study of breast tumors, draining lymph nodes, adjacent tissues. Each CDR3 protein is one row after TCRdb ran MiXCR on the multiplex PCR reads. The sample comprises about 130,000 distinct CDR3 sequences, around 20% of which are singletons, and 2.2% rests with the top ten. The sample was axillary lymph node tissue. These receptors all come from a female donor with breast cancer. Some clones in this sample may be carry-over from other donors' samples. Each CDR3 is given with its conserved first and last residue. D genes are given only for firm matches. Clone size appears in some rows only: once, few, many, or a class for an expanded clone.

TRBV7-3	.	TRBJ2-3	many	TGTGCCAGCAGCCCCGGTCGTTCGGCAGGGGCAGATACGCAGTATTTT	CASSPGRSAGADTQYF
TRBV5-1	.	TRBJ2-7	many	TGCGCCAGCAGCTTGGCCGAGGGTTCTGCGTACGAGCAGTACTTC	CASSLAEGSAYEQYF
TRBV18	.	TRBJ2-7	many	TGTGCCAGCTCATCGGGACGTCACGAGCAGTACTTC	CASSSGRHEQYF
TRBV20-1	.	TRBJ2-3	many	TGCAGTGCTATCGACGGCGACGGTCGCACAGATACGCAGTATTTT	CSAIDGDGRTDTQYF
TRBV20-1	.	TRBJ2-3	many	TGCAGTGCTAGTCCAACTGCAGGTGCTGATACGCAGTATTTT	CSASPTAGADTQYF
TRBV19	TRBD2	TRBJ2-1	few	TGTGCCAGTAGTCCACCCGCCGGGACTAGCGGGGACAATGAGCAGTTCTTC	CASSPPAGTSGDNEQFF
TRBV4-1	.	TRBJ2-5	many	TGCGCCAGCAGCCAAACAGGACACCTCCAAGAGACCCAGTACTTC	CASSQTGHLQETQYF
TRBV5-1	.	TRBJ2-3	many	TGCGCCAGCAGCCCGGAAGGGACGCAGAGCACAGATACGCAGTATTTT	CASSPEGTQSTDTQYF
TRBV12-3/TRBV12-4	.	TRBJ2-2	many	TGTGCCAGCAGTGTCACAGGGAGGTCCGGGGAGCTGTTTTTT	CASSVTGRSGELFF
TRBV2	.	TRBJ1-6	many	TGTGCCAGCAGTGAAAGGCGGCAGCGCAACTCCTATAATTCACCCCTCCACTTT	CASSERRQRNSYNSPLHF
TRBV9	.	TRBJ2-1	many	TGTGCCAGCAGCGTAGTAGGGGGAGGGGAGCAGTTCTTC	CASSVVGGGEQFF
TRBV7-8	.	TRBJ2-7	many	TGTGCCAGCAGCTTAGGGTGGGAGGACTCCTACGAGCAGTACTTC	CASSLGWEDSYEQYF
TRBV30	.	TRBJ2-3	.	TGTGCCTGGAGGGGGAGCACAGATACGCAGTATTTT	CAWRGSTDTQYF
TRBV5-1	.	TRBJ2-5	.	TGCGCCAGCAGCCCCGGGACCGGGGCCCTGGCCCAAGAGACCCAGTACTTC	CASSPGTGALAQETQYF
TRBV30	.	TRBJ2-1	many	TGTGCCTGGAGTGTCCTAACTAGGGATGAGCAGTTCTTC	CAWSVLTRDEQFF
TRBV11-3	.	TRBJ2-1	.	TGTGCCAGCAGCTTAGGAGACAGGCTTAATACCCGCTACAATGAGCAGTTCTTC	CASSLGDRLNTRYNEQFF
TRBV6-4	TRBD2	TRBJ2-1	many	TGTGCCAGCAGTGAATCCAGCGGGAAGTCTGGTGAGCAGTTCTTC	CASSESSGKSGEQFF
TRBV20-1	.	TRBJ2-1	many	TGCAGTGCTAGGACTAGTAATGAGCAGTTCTTC	CSARTSNEQFF
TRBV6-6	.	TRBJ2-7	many	TGTGCCAGCAGTTACTCAGGAGGGAGAGCGAACGAGCAGTACTTC	CASSYSGGRANEQYF
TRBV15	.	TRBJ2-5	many	TGTGCCACCAGCCAGTTCGGACTGTTCCAAGAGACCCAGTACTTC	CATSQFGLFQETQYF
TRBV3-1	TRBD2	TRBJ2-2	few	TGTGCCAGCAGCCAAGGCGACGGGAGGGCCACCGCCGGGGAGCTGTTTTTT	CASSQGDGRATAGELFF
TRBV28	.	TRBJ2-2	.	TGTGCCAGCAGTTCCCACCCGGCCTCGGTAGGGGAGCTGTTTTTT	CASSSHPASVGELFF
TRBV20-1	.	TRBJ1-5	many	TGCAGTGCTAGAGATTTCACCGAAGGGCGGCCCCAGCATTTT	CSARDFTEGRPQHF
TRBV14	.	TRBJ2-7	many	TGTGCCAGCAGCCAGGCCTACGAGCAGTACTTC	CASSQAYEQYF
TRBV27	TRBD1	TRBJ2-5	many	TGTGCCAGCAGTTCCTCAGGGGGCGGAGAGACCCAGTACTTC	CASSSSGGGETQYF
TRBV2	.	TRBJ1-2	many	TGTGCCAGCAGTGAAGCAAGGACAGTCTATGGCTACACCTTC	CASSEARTVYGYTF
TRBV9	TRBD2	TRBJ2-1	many	TGTGCCAGCAGCCGGACGGGGACTAGTGATTATGAGCAGTTCTTC	CASSRTGTSDYEQFF
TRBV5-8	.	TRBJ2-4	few	TGTGCCAGCAGCGCCGACAGAAGAAGAGCCAAAAACATTCAGTACTTC	CASSADRRRAKNIQYF
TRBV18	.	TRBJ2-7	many	TGTGCCAGCTCACCGCGTGTTGGGAGAAACTACGAGCAGTACTTC	CASSPRVGRNYEQYF
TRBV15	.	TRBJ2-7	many	TGTGCCACCAGCAGAGATCACGAGCAGTACTTC	CATSRDHEQYF
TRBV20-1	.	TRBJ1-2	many	TGCAGTGCTCCTACAGGGAAGACCTATGGCTACACCTTC	CSAPTGKTYGYTF
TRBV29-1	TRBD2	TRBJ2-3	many	TGCAGCGTTGAAGATCCGACTAGCGGGAGGGCCACAGATACGCAGTATTTT	CSVEDPTSGRATDTQYF
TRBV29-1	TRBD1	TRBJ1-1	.	TGCAGCGTCGGACAGGAGCTCACTGAAGCTTTCTTT	CSVGQELTEAFF
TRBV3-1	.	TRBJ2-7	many	TGTGCCAGCAGCCAAGCGCAGGGCACCTACGAGCAGTACTTC	CASSQAQGTYEQYF
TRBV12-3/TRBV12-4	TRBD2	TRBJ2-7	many	TGTGCCAGCAGCCCAACTAGCGGGAGTGCCTACGAGCAGTACTTC	CASSPTSGSAYEQYF
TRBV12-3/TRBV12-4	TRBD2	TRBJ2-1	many	TGTGCCAGCAGCCCACTAGCGGCCAATCCAATCTCCTACAATGAGCAGTTCTTC	CASSPLAANPISYNEQFF